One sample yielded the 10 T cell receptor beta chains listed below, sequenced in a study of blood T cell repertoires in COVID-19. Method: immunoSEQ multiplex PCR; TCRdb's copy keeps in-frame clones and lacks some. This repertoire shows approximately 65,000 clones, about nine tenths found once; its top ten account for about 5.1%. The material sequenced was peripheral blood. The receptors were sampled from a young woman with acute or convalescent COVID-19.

CDR3 in amino acids: CASSLWAGDSGNTIYF. The CDR3 bases are TGTGCCAGCTCTTTATGGGCAGGCGACTCTGGAAACACCATATATTTT. The chain employs TRBV2 and TRBJ1-3, with unresolved D. Germline-derived CDR1 and CDR2 are SNHLY and FYNNEI. The germline V and J ends were trimmed by 8 bases and 0 bases, with 17 bases remaining between them. This CDR3 spans 16 amino acids. Drawing the rest from reference TRBV2 and TRBJ1-3, the complete variable domain is EPEVTQTPSHQVTQMGQEVILRCVPISNHLYFYWYRQILGQKVEFLVSFYNNEISEKSEIFDDQFSVERPDGSNFTLKIRSTKLEDSAMYFCASSLWAGDSGNTIYFGEGSWLTVV.

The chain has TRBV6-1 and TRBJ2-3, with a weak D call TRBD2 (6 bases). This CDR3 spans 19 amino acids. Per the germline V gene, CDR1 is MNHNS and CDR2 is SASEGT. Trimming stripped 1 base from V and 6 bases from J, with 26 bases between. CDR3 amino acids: CASSEGSSHQLGRSDTQYF. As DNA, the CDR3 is TGTGCCAGCAGTGAAGGCTCGTCGCACCAACTAGGGAGGTCTGATACGCAGTATTTT.

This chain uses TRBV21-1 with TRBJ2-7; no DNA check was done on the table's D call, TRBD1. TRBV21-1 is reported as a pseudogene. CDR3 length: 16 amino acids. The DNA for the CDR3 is TGTGCCAGCAGCAAAAAGACGGACAGGGGAATTTACGAGCAGTACTTC. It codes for CASSKKTDRGIYEQYF.

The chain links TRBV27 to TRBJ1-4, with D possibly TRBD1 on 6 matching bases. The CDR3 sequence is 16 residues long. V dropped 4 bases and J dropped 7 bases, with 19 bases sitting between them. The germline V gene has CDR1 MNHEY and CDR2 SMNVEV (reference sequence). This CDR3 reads CASSSDREQGREKLFF. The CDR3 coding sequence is TGTGCCAGCAGTTCGGACCGGGAACAGGGACGTGAAAAACTGTTTTTT. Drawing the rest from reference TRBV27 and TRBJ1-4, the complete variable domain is EAQVTQNPRYLITVTGKKLTVTCSQNMNHEYMSWYRQDPGLGLRQIYYSMNVEVTDKGDVPEGYKVSRKEKRNFPLILESPSPNQTSLYFCASSSDREQGREKLFFGSGTQLSVL.

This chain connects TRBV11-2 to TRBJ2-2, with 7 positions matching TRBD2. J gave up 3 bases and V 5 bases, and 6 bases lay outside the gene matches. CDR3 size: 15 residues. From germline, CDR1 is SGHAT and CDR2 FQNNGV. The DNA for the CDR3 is TGTGCCAGCAGCATTAGCGGGTCCTACACCGGGGAGCTGTTTTTT. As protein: CASSISGSYTGELFF.

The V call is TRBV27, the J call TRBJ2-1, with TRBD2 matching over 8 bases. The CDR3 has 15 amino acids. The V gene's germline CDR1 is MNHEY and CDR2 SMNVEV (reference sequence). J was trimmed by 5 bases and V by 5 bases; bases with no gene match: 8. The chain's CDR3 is CASSVGRVPDNEQFF. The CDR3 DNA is TGTGCCAGCAGTGTCGGGAGGGTGCCGGACAATGAGCAGTTCTTC.

CDR3 bases: TGTGCCAGCTCACCGATACCACAGGGGGCTTCGGGTAGGACTGAAGCTTTCTTT. It codes for CASSPIPQGASGRTEAFF. The V call is TRBV18, the J call TRBJ1-1; 9 nucleotides agree with TRBD1. The CDR3 is 18 amino acids. Germline V gives CDR1 KGHSH, CDR2 LQKENI. Trimming took 3 bases from V and 5 from J; bases not matched to a gene: 16. Variable domain in full (rest from reference TRBV18 and TRBJ1-1): NAGVMQNPRHLVRRRGQEARLRCSPMKGHSHVYWYRQLPEEGLKFMVYLQKENIIDESGMPKERFSAEFPKEGPSILRIQQVVRGDSAAYFCASSPIPQGASGRTEAFFGQGTRLTVV.

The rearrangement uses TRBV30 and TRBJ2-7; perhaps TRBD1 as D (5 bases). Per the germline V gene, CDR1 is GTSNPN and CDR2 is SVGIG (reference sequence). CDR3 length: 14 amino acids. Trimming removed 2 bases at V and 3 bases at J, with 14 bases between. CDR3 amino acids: CAWSRRTSFYEQYF. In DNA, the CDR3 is TGTGCCTGGAGTCGCAGGACATCCTTCTACGAGCAGTACTTC.

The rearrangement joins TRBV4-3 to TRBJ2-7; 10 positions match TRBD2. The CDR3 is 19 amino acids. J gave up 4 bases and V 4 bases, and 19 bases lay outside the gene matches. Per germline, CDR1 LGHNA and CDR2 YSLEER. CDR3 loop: CASSLRLSDGLAGVYEQYF. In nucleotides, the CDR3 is TGCGCCAGCAGCCTAAGATTAAGTGACGGCCTAGCGGGAGTTTACGAGCAGTACTTC.

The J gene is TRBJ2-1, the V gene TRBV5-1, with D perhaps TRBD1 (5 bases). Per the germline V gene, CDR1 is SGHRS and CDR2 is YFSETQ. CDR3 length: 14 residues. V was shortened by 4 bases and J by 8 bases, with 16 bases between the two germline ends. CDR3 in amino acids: CASSPRTNGDEQFF. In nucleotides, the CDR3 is TGCGCCAGCAGCCCGAGGACAAACGGCGATGAGCAGTTCTTC.